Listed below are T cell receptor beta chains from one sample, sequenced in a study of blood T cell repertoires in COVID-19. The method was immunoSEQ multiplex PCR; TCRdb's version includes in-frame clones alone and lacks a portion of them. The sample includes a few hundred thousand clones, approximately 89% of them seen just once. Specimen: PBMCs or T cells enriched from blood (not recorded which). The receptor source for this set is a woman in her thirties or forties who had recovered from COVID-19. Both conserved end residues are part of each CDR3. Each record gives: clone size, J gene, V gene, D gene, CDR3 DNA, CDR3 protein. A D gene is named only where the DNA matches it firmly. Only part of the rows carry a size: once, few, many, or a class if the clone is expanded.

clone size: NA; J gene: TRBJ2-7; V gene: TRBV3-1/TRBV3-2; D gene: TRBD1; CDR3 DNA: TGTGCCAGCAGCCAGGGGACAGCTTACGAGCAGTACTTC; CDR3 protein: CASSQGTAYEQYF
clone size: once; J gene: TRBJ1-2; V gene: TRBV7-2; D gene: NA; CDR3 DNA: TGTGCCAGCAGCTTGGGGGCGCGTTATGGCTACACCTTC; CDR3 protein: CASSLGARYGYTF
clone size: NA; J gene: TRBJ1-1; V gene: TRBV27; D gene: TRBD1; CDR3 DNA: TGTGCCAGCAGACGACAGGGGGGGACTGAAGCTTTCTTT; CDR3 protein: CASRRQGGTEAFF
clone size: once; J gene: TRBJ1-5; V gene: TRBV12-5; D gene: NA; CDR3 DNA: TGTGCTAGTGGTTTGGATCTTAATCAGCCCCAGCATTTT; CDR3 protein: CASGLDLNQPQHF
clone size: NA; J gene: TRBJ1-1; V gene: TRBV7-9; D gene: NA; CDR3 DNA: TGTGCCAGCAGCCCACCAGGGGCCCGAACTACTGAAGCTTTCTTT; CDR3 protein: CASSPPGARTTEAFF
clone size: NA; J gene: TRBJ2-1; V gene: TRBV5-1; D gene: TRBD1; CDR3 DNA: TGCGCCAGCAGCTTCGGGACAGACAACAATGAGCAGTTCTTC; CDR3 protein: CASSFGTDNNEQFF
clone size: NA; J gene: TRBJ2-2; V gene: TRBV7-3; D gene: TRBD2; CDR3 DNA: TGTGCCAGCAGCTTAACTGGCGGGAGTGGGGTCGGGGAGCTGTTTTTT; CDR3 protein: CASSLTGGSGVGELFF
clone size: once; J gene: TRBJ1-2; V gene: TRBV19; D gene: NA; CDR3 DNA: TGTGCCAGTAGTCCGGCGGGGGGCTTCGTATACTATGGCTACACCTTC; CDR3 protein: CASSPAGGFVYYGYTF
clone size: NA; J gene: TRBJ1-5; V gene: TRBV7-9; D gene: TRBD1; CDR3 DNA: TGTGCCAGCACCGCGACAGGGTACGATCAGCCCCAGCATTTT; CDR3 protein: CASTATGYDQPQHF
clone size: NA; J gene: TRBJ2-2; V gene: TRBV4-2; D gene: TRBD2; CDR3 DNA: TGTGCCAGCAGCCAAGGGGGCGGCGGGAGGGCCATCGGGGAGCTGTTTTTT; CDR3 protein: CASSQGGGGRAIGELFF
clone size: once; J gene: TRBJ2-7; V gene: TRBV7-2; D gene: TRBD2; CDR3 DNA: TGTGCCAGCAGCCTCGGGACTAGCATGTACGAGCAGTACTTC; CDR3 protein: CASSLGTSMYEQYF
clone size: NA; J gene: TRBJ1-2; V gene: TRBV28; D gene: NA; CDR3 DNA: TGTGCCAGCAGCCCAGCTCAGGTACTCTATGGCTACACCTTC; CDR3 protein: CASSPAQVLYGYTF
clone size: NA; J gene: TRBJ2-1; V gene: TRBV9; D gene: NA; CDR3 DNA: TGTGCCAGCAGCGTAGAAGCCAGAGGTTACAATGAGCAGTTCTTC; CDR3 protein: CASSVEARGYNEQFF
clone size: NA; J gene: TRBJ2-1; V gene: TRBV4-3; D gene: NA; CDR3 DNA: TGCGCCAGCAGCCAAGATAGGGCGGGGTCCTACAATGAGCAGTTCTTC; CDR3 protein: CASSQDRAGSYNEQFF
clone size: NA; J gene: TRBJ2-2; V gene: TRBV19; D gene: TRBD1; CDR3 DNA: TGTGCCAGTAGTATACAGGGGGTCGGCACCGGGGAGCTGTTTTTT; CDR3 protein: CASSIQGVGTGELFF
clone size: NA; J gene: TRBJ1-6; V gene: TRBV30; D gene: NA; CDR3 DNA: TGTGCCTGGAGTGGCCGATCGGGATATAATAATTCACCCCTCCACTTT; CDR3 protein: CAWSGRSGYNNSPLHF
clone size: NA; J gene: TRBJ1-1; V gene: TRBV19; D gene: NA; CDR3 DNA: TGTGCCAGTAGTATAATTGACACCAACACTGAAGCTTTCTTT; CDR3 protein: CASSIIDTNTEAFF
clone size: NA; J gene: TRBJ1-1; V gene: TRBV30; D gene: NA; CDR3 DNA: TGTGCCGGGACGGGAAACACTGAAGCTTTCTTT; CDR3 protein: CAGTGNTEAFF
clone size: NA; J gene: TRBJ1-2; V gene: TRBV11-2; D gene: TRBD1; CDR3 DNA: TGTGCCAGCAGCTTATCGACAGGGGCCGGCTATGGCTACACCTTC; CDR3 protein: CASSLSTGAGYGYTF
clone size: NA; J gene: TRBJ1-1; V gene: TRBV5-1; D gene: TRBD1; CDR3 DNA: TGCGCCAGCAGCTTGGTGCCCCCTTCGCCAGGGGGCCAAACTGAAGCTTTCTTT; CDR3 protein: CASSLVPPSPGGQTEAFF
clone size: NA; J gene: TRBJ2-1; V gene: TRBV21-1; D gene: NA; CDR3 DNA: TGTGCCAGCAGCAAAGCTCTGAAGGCGGTCAATGAGCAGTTCTTC; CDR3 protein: CASSKALKAVNEQFF
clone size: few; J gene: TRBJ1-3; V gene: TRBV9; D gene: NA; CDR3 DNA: TGTGCCAGCAGCCCATCCGGGAGCCGGAACTCTGGAAACACCATATATTTT; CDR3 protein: CASSPSGSRNSGNTIYF
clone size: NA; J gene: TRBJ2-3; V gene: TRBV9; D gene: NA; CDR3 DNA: TGTGCCAGCAGCCCGGGGGCGGGAGTCGGCACAGATACGCAGTATTTT; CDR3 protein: CASSPGAGVGTDTQYF
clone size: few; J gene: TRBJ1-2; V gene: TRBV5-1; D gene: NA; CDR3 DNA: TGCGCCAGCAGTTACGCAGGGGAAAATGGCTACACCTTC; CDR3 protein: CASSYAGENGYTF
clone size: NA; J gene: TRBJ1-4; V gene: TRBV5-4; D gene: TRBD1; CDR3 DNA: TGTGCCAGCAGCCCCGGGACAGGGTATAGTAATGAAAAACTGTTTTTT; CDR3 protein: CASSPGTGYSNEKLFF
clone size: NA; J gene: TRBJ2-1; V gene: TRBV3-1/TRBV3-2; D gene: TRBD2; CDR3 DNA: TGTGCCAGCAGCCGACTAGCAAATGAGCAGTTCTTC; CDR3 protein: CASSRLANEQFF
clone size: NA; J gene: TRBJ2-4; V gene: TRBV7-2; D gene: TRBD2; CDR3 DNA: TGTGCCAGCAGTTTGGTTGCTAGCGGGGGTTTAAACATTCAGTACTTC; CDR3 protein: CASSLVASGGLNIQYF
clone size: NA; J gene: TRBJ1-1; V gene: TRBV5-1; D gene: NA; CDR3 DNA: TGCGCCAGCAGCTTGAGGGGGAGGAACACTGAAGCTTTCTTT; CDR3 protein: CASSLRGRNTEAFF
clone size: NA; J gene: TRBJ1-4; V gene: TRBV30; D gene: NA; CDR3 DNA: TGTGCCTGGAGTATTCCAGGGGTTGCTAATGAAAAACTGTTTTTT; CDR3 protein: CAWSIPGVANEKLFF
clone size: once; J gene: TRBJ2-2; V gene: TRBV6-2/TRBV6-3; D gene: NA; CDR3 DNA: TGTGCCAGCAGTTTGAGGGACACCGGGGAGCTGTTTTTT; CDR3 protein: CASSLRDTGELFF
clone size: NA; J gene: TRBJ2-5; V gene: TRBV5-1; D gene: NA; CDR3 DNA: TGCGCCAGCAGCTACGGGACGGGGAGGGAGACCCAGTACTTC; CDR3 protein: CASSYGTGRETQYF
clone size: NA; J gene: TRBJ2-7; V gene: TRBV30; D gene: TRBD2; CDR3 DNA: TGTGCCTGGAGCGGACTAGCGGGGGTATCCTACGAGCAGTACTTC; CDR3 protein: CAWSGLAGVSYEQYF
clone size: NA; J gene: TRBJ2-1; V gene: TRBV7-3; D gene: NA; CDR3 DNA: TGTGCCAGCAGCTTAAGCGGACAGACTTACAATGAGCAGTTCTTC; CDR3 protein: CASSLSGQTYNEQFF
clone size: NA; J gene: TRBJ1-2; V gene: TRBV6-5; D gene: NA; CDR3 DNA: TGTGCCAGCAGATCAGGGTACTTATGGGGCTACACCTTC; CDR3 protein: CASRSGYLWGYTF
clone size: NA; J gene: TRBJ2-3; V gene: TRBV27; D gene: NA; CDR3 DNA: TGTGCCAGCAGTTTATCCAGGTGGACAGACACAGATACGCAGTATTTT; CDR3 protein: CASSLSRWTDTDTQYF
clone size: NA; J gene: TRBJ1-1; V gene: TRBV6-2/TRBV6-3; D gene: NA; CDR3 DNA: TGTGCCAGCAGTTATCGGCAAGGGGGTTCTATCGGTGCTTTCTTT; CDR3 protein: CASSYRQGGSIGAFF
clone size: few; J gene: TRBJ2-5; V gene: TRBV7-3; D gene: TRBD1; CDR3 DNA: TGTGCCAGCAGCAGAGGGACAGGGCAAGAGACCCAGTACTTC; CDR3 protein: CASSRGTGQETQYF
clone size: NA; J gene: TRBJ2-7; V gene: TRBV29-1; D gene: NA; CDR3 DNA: TGCAGCGTCCGACACGGTGGTTCCTACGAGCAGTACTTC; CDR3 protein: CSVRHGGSYEQYF
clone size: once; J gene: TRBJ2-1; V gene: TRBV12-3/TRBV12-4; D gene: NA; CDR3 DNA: TGTGCCAGCAGCCCTCTTCAGGGGGAGCAGTTCTTC; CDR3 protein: CASSPLQGEQFF
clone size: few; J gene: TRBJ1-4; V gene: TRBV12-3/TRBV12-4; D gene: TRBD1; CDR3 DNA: TGTGCCAGCAGTTTAATAGGGGGCAGCGAACTGTTTTTT; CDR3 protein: CASSLIGGSELFF